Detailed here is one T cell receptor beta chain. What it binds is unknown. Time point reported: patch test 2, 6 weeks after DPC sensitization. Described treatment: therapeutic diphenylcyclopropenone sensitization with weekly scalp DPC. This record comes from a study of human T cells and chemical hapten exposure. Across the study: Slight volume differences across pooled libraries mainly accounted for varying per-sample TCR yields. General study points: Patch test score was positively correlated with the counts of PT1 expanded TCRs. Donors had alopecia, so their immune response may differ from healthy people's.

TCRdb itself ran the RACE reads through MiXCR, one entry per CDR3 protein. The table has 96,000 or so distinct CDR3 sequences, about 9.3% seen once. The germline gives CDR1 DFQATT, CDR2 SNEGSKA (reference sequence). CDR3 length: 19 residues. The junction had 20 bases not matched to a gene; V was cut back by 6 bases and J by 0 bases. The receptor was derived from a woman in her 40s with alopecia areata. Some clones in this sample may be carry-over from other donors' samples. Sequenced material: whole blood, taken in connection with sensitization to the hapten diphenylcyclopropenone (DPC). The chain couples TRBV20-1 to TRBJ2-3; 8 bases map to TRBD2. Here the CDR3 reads CSANSFHLAGLSSTDTQYF. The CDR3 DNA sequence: TGCAGTGCCAATTCCTTTCATTTAGCGGGGCTATCTAGCACAGATACGCAGTATTTT.